These 2 T cell receptor beta chains originate from one sample sequenced in a study of T cells after yellow fever vaccination. TCRdb reanalysed the 5' RACE reads using MiXCR and keeps one entry per CDR3 protein. This sample has 250,000 or so distinct CDR3 sequences, with more than 3.5% found just once. The specimen was PBMCs, collected 15 days after the yellow fever booster vaccination. The receptors derive from a man aged 18 to 29 who received the YFV17D yellow fever vaccine.

This clonotype was seen at least ten times. The chain joins TRBV18 to TRBJ2-3, with a weak D call TRBD1 (5 bases). The V end was cut by 4 bases, the J end by 6 bases, with 8 bases between. From germline, CDR1 is KGHSH and CDR2 LQKENI. This CDR3 is 12 amino acids long. The CDR3 loop reads CASSHPGDTQYF. CDR3 DNA sequence: TGTGCCAGCTCACATCCAGGGGATACGCAGTATTTT.

This clonotype was found many times. This chain joins TRBV12-3 or TRBV12-4 and TRBJ1-2, with no clear D. The CDR3 runs 12 residues. Trimming removed 1 base from V and 8 bases from J, with 8 bases in between. Here the CDR3 DNA reads TGTGCCAGCAGTTTAGGGTGGGAAGGCTACACCTTC. Amino acids: CASSLGWEGYTF.